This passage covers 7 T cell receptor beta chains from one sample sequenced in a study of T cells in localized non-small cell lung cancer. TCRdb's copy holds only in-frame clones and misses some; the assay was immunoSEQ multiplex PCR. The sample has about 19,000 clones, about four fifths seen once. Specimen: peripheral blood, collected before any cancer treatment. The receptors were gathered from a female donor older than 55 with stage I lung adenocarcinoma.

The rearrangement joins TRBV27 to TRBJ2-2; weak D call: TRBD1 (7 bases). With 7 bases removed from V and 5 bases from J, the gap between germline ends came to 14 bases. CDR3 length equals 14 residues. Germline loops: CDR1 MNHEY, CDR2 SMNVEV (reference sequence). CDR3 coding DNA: TGTGCCAGCACTAGGACAGGAGGGACCGGGGAGCTGTTTTTT. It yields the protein CASTRTGGTGELFF.

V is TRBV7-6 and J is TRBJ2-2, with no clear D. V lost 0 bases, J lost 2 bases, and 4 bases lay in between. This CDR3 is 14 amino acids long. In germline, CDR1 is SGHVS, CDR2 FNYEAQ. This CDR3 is CASSLAGNTGELFF. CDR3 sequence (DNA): TGTGCCAGCAGCTTAGCAGGCAACACCGGGGAGCTGTTTTTT.

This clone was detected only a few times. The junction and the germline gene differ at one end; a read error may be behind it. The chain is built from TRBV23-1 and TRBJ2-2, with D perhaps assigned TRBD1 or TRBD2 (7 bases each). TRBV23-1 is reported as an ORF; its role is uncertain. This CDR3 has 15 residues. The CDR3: CASSPGRGGGRGAVF. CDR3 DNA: TGCGCCAGCAGCCCCGGCAGGGGGGGAGGCCGGGGAGCTGTTTTT.

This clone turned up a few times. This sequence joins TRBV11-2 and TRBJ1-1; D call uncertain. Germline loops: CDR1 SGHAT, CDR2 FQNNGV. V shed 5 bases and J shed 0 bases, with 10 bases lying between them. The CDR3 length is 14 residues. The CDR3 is CASSLGLVNTEAFF. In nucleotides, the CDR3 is TGTGCCAGCAGCCTGGGGTTGGTGAACACTGAAGCTTTCTTT.

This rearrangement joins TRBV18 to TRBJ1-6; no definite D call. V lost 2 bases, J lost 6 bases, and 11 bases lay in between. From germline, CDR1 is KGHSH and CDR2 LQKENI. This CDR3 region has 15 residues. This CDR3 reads CASSPNPRSNSPLHF. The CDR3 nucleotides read TGTGCCAGCTCACCAAACCCCAGGAGTAATTCACCCCTCCACTTT.

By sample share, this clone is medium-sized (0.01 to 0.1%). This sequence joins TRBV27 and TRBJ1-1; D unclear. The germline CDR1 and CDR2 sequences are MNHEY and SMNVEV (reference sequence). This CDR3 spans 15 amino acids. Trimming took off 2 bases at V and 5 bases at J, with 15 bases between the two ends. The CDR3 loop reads CASSLRPALGTEAFF. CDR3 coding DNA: TGTGCCAGCAGTTTACGTCCTGCCTTAGGGACTGAAGCTTTCTTT.

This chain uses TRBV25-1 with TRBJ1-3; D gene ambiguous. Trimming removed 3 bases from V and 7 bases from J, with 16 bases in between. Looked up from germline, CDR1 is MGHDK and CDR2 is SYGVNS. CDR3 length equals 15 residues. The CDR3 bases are TGTGCCAGCAGTGATCTAACGGGGTCTTGGAACACCATATATTTT. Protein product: CASSDLTGSWNTIYF.